The clone carrying this T cell receptor (beta chain) has more than one count but fewer than ten. Its specificity is not known. Trimming cost V 5 bases and J 6 bases, with 10 bases left between them. There are 13 residues in the CDR3. Germline CDR1 reads LNHDA; CDR2 reads SQIVND (reference sequence). This record belongs to a study of CD8 T cells in ankylosing spondylitis. A quantitative 5'-RACE method, one with molecular barcodes, was used to make TCR beta libraries. TCRdb ran MiXCR on the 5' RACE reads and lists one entry per CDR3 protein. Counted here are about 700,000 distinct CDR3 sequences, around 20% occurring once; the ten biggest clones make up under 20%. Study conclusions and caveats: There were earlier reports of some motif variants in reactive arthritis synovial fluid and blood. It appeared that ankylosing spondylitis blood was characterized by a TCR beta motif of roughly 8 highly homologous variants. Disease-linked clones proved CD8+ and comparatively uncommon in peripheral blood. Within matched ankylosing spondylitis synovial fluid, disease-linked clones were reportedly significantly enriched.

Sequencing used blood, either unsorted or a sorted T cell fraction (not recorded which). The clonotype originates from a male donor with ankylosing spondylitis. The V and J genes are TRBV19 and TRBJ1-4; D ambiguous. CDR3 amino acids: CASSVFGDEKLFF. As DNA, the CDR3 is TGTGCCAGTAGTGTATTCGGCGATGAAAAACTGTTTTTT.